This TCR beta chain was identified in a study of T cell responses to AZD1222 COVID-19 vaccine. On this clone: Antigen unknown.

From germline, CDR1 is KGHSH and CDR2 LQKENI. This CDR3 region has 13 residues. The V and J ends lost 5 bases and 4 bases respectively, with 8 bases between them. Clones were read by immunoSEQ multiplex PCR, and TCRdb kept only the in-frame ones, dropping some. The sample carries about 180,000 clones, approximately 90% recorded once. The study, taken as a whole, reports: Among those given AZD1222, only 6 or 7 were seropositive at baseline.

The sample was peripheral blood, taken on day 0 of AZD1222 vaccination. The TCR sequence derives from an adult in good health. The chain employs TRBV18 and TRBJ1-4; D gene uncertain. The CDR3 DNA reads TGTGCCAGCTCAGCAGACCTTAATGAAAAACTGTTTTTT. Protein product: CASSADLNEKLFF.